This T cell receptor (beta chain) was identified in a study of T cell repertoires in cytomegalovirus infection (dated by TCRdb to between 2018 and 2020). About the investigation overall: Peptide stimulations targeted recently identified HLA-C-restricted CMV epitopes, whose presentation resists viral immunomodulation, together with well-studied HLA-B-restricted epitopes. Donor HLA type was relevant to the analysis, because carriage of CMV infection together with the matching HLA type was indicated by public TCR beta signatures.

Interpreted using the paper, the treatment or condition label stands for: in vitro stimulation with specific CMV peptide epitopes to enrich CMV-specific T cells. About this clonotype: Its binding antigen is unknown. Base qualities were left out, and no much larger clone turns up one base away.

Reads for this sample came from an Illumina HiSeq 1500. The raw public reads went through TCRdb reprocessing: fastp at Q25, MiXCR clone calling, in-frame beta chains kept. Rows merge per CDR3 protein into single entries with the most common DNA and genes. Within this sample are around 430,000 distinct CDR3 sequences, with 40% to 50% of them counted one time only. Approximately 40% of the sample comes from the top ten. Here V drops 7 bases and J drops 5 bases, and the junction holds 18 bases not matched to any gene. Spanning cysteine to phenylalanine, the CDR3 consists of 17 amino acids. The entry retains the CDR3 DNA only, 51 bases that are in frame from base 1. Reading the germline V gene (reference sequence) gives CDR1 MNHEY and CDR2 SMNVEV. Findings and caveats that apply to the study as a whole: In the ex vivo response, HLA-C-restricted CMV-specific TCR beta clonotypes were dominant, and in two of eight donors the single most frequent clonotype came from this HLA-C-restricted group. In both this cohort and an independent roughly 400-donor cohort, the cumulative frequency of public TCR beta family members distinguished carriers of CMV infection plus the relevant HLA type.

The sample here was cultured PBMCs, taken from culture after CMV antigen stimulation. This sequence uses TRBV27 and TRBJ2-3, with 7 bases aligning to TRBD2. This clonotype was obtained from a human donor in good health (CMV status not recorded). Some clones in this sample may be carry-over from other donors' samples. The nucleotides are TGTGCCAGCACCAAACATGGCCTAGCGGACGGAGGAGATACGCAGTATTTT. It is translated as CASTKHGLADGGDTQYF.